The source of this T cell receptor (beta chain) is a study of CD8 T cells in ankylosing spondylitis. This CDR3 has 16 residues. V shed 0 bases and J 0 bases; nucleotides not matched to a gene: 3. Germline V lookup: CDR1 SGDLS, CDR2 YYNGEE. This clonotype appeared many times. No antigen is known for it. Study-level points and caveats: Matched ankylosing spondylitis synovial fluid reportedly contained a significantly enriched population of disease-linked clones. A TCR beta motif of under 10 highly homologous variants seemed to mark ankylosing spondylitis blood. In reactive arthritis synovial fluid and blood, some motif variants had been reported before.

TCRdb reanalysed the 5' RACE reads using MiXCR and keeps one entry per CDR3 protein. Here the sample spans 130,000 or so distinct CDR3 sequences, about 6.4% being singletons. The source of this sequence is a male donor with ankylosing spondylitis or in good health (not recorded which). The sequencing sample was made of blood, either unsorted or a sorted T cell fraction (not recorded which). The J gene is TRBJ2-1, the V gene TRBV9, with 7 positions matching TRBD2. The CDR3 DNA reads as TGTGCCAGCAGCGTAGCAACGGGGGGCTCCTACAATGAGCAGTTCTTC. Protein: CASSVATGGSYNEQFF.